This T cell receptor beta chain stems from a study of identical twins. This clonotype was picked up a small number of times. TCRdb used MiXCR to reprocess the 5' RACE reads, holding one entry per CDR3 protein. The sample holds fewer than 650,000 distinct CDR3 sequences, approximately 9.6% seen once. The CDR3 covers 15 residues. The germline gives CDR1 SGHRS, CDR2 YFSETQ. V was shortened by 0 bases and J by 4 bases, with 13 bases between the two germline ends. These same records also appear under a second study, on yellow fever vaccine responses in identical twins.

Material: PBMCs. The J gene is TRBJ1-1, the V gene TRBV5-1, with D hard to call. The receptor's source is a woman aged 18-29 years in good health. CDR3 protein: CASSLDPIGVTEAFF. CDR3 in DNA: TGCGCCAGCAGCTTGGACCCCATCGGAGTCACTGAAGCTTTCTTT.